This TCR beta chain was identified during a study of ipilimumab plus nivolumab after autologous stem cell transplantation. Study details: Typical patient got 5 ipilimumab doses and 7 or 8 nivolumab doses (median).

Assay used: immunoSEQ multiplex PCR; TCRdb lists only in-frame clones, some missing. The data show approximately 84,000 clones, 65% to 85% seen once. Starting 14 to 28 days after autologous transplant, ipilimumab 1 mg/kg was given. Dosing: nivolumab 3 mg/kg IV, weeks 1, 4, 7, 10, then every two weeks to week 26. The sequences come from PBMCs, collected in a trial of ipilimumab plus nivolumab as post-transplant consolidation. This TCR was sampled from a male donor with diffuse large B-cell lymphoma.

CDR3 sequence: CAISESGSGNTEAFF. The CDR3, as DNA: TGTGCCATCAGTGAGTCGGGGTCGGGGAACACTGAAGCTTTCTTT. The chain uses TRBV10-3 and TRBJ1-1; D not certain. From germline, CDR1 is ENHRY and CDR2 SYGVKD. V was pared by 0 bases and J by 1 base, with 9 bases between. This CDR3 spans 15 amino acids.